These T cell receptor beta chains were read from a single sample in a study of neurological immune-mediated disorders. TCRdb re-analysed the 5' RACE reads in MiXCR, keeping a single row per CDR3 protein. This sample has under 80,000 distinct CDR3 sequences, with roughly 5.6% found just once. Sequencing was carried out using PBMCs. All receptors derive from a woman aged 25 to 39 with multiple sclerosis. CDR3s include the opening cysteine and the closing phenylalanine or tryptophan. The D gene is left open where the match is weak. The size of a clone is reported for some rows only, either as once, few or many, or as a class for expanded clones.

size	V	J	D	CDR3
few	TRBV20-1	TRBJ1-2	NA	CSALRLGPGYTF
few	TRBV5-5	TRBJ2-1	NA	CASSSNPSPYNEQFF
many	TRBV12-3/TRBV12-4	TRBJ1-2	TRBD1	CASSRQDRVDGYTF
NA	TRBV20-1	TRBJ1-5	NA	CSATLTGSRNQPQNF
few	TRBV28	TRBJ2-7	TRBD1	CASRKSGTDTYEQYF
many	TRBV10-1	TRBJ2-3	NA	CASSETGNTDTQYF
many	TRBV12-3/TRBV12-4	TRBJ1-2	TRBD1	CASSSGTEYGYTF
many	TRBV19	TRBJ1-5	NA	CASNLRVEPGSNQPQHF
many	TRBV20-1	TRBJ2-1	NA	CSARTNWFGIDEQFF
NA	TRBV29-1	TRBJ1-1	NA	CSVLQDFEAFF
few	TRBV20-1	TRBJ2-5	TRBD2	CSARPAGYGETQYF
many	TRBV27	TRBJ2-3	TRBD2	CASRPQGGPTDTQYF
many	TRBV9	TRBJ2-3	TRBD1	CASSLRTGTTDTQYF
many	TRBV7-2	TRBJ2-1	NA	CASSLERGANEQFF
few	TRBV10-3	TRBJ2-1	NA	CAIRSDYNEQFF
many	TRBV29-1	TRBJ2-5	NA	CSVGGPGPPSETQYF
many	TRBV5-1	TRBJ2-1	NA	CASSSDLNEQFF
NA	TRBV12-3/TRBV12-4	TRBJ2-3	NA	CASSLSGADTQYF
many	TRBV3-1	TRBJ2-7	TRBD1	CASSQAPTGNIGEQYF
many	TRBV15	TRBJ2-5	TRBD2	CATSGEVILAGAQETQYF
many	TRBV20-1	TRBJ2-6	TRBD1	CSAEGTAGANVLTF
many	TRBV20-1	TRBJ1-2	NA	CSAPHSLRGQANGYTF
few	TRBV7-6	TRBJ2-5	TRBD1	CASSTRDRGKEETQYF
many	TRBV5-1	TRBJ2-7	NA	CASSFEPSYEQYF
few	TRBV7-2	TRBJ2-5	NA	CASSLPRQETQYF
few	TRBV7-2	TRBJ2-3	NA	CASSSRLLFTDTQYF
NA	TRBV10-1	TRBJ2-7	NA	CASWESSYEQYF
NA	TRBV20-1	TRBJ1-1	TRBD1	CSARVYRGQGHTNTEAFF
many	TRBV7-9	TRBJ1-5	NA	CASSLNPGPPQHF
many	TRBV20-1	TRBJ1-4	NA	CSATGSTEKLFF
many	TRBV10-2	TRBJ2-1	NA	CASSDGGLELVYNEQFF
many	TRBV5-6	TRBJ1-5	NA	CASSSHRSNQPQHF
many	TRBV4-2	TRBJ1-5	NA	CASSQAAGSSNQPQHF
few	TRBV20-1	TRBJ2-7	TRBD1	CSASSPGGYEQYF
many	TRBV7-2	TRBJ2-7	NA	CASSLRAAGDYEQYF
many	TRBV15	TRBJ2-3	NA	CATSGGGADTQYF
few	TRBV10-3	TRBJ1-5	NA	CAISGIQGNQPQHF
few	TRBV20-1	TRBJ1-1	NA	CSARGNTGSDEAFF
NA	TRBV18	TRBJ2-3	TRBD2	CASSPLVSSGGTDTQYF
many	TRBV12-3/TRBV12-4	TRBJ2-1	NA	CASSAAWDEQFF
many	TRBV5-1	TRBJ2-7	TRBD1	CASSDRDRLYEQYF
many	TRBV9	TRBJ2-5	TRBD2	CASSVLAGETQYF
many	TRBV6-6	TRBJ2-2	NA	CASSYGPHAGTGELFF
many	TRBV15	TRBJ2-1	NA	CATSRDDLGNNEQFF
few	TRBV6-5	TRBJ2-5	NA	CASSYSGETQYF
many	TRBV6-5	TRBJ2-1	NA	CASSEQRFSYNEQFF
many	TRBV20-1	TRBJ2-7	NA	CSARDQPYEQYF
NA	TRBV27	TRBJ2-7	NA	CANRPGQGPHEQYF
many	TRBV5-1	TRBJ1-1	NA	CASSLRGGGFSNTEAFF
many	TRBV2	TRBJ1-5	NA	CASSEASGSQPQHF
NA	TRBV15	TRBJ1-6	TRBD1	CATSRGQGGGSPLNF
many	TRBV6-5	TRBJ2-3	NA	CASRSFAGSTDTQYF
many	TRBV20-1	TRBJ2-1	TRBD2	CSAPETSGVNEQFF
many	TRBV19	TRBJ2-2	NA	CASSPPRQSTGELFF
NA	TRBV4-1	TRBJ2-3	TRBD2	CASSQERRGGLADTQYF
many	TRBV2	TRBJ2-7	TRBD1	CATQRMTGNYEQYF
many	TRBV20-1	TRBJ2-2	TRBD2	CSARTGRRGGWDTGELFF